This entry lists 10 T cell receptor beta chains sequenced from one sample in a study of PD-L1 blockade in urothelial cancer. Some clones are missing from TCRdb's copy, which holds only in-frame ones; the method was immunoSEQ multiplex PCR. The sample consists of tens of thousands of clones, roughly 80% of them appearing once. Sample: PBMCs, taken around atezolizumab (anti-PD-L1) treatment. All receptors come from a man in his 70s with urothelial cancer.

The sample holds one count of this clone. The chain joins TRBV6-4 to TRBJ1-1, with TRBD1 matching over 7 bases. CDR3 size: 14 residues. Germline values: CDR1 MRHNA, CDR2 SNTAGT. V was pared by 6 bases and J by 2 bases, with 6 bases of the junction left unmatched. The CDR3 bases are TGTGCCAGCAGGGAGACAGGGTTAAACACTGAAGCTTTCTTT. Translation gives CASRETGLNTEAFF.

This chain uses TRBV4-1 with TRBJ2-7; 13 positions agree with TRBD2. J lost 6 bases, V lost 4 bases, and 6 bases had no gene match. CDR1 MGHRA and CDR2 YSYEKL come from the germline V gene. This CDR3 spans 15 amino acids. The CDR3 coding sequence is TGCGCCAGCAGCCTCGGACTAGCGGGAGTCAGCGAGCAGTACTTC. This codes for CASSLGLAGVSEQYF.

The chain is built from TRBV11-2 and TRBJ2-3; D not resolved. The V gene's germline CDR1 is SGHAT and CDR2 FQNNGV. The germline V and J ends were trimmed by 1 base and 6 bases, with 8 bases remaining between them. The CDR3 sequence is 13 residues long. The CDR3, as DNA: TGTGCCAGCAGCTTAGTAGATCGGGATACGCAGTATTTT. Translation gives CASSLVDRDTQYF.

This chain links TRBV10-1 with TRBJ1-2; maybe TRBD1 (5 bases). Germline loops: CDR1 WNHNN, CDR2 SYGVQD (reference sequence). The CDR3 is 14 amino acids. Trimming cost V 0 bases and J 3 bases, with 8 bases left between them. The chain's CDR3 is CASSESVTDYGYTF. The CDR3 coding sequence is TGCGCCAGCAGTGAGTCCGTGACAGACTATGGCTACACCTTC.

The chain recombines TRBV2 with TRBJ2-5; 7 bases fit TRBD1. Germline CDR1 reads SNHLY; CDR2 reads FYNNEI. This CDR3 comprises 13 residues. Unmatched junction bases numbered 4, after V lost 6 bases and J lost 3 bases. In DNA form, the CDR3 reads TGTGCCAGCAGAACGACAGGGAAAGAGACCCAGTACTTC. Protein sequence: CASRTTGKETQYF.

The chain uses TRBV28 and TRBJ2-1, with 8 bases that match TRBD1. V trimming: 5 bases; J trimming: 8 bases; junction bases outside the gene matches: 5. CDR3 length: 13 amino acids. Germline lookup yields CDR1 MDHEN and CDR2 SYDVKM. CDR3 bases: TGTGCCAGCAGTCCCAGGGGGCTCGATGAGCAGTTCTTC. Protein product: CASSPRGLDEQFF.

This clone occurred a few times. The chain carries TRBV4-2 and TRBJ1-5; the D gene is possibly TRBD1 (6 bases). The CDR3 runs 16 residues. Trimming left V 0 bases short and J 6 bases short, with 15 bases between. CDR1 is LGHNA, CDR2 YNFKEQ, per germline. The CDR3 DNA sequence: TGTGCCAGCAGCCAAGATTCGGGGGGCGGCTTTCAGCCCCAGCATTTT. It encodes CASSQDSGGGFQPQHF.

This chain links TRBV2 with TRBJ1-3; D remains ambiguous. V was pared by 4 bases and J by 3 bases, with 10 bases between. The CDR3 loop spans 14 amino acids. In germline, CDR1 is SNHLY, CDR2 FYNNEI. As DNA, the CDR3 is TGTGCCAGCAGTGCAGTAGAGGGTGGAAACACCATATATTTT. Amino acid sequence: CASSAVEGGNTIYF.

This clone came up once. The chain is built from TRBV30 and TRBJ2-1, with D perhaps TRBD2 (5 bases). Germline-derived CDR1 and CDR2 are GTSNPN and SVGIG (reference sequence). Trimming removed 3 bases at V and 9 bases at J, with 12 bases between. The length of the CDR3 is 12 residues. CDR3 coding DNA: TGTGCCTGGAGCTTACTAGGAGGTGAGCAGTTCTTC. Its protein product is CAWSLLGGEQFF.

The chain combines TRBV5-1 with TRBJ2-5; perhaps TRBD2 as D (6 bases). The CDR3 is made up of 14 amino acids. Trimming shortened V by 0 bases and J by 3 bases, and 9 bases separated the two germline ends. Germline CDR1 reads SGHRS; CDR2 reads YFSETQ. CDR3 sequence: CASSLERAEETQYF. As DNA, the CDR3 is TGCGCCAGCAGCTTGGAGCGGGCCGAAGAGACCCAGTACTTC.